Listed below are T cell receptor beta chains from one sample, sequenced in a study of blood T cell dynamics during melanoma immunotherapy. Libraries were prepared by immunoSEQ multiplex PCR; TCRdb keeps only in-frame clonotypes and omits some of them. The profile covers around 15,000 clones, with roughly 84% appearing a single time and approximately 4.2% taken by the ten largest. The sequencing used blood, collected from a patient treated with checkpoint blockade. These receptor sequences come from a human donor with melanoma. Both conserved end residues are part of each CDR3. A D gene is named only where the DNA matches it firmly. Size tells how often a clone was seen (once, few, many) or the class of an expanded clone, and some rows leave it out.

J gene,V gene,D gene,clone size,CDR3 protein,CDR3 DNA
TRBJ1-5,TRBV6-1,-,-,CAISTQRQANQPQHF,TGTGCCATCAGTACTCAACGCCAGGCGAATCAGCCCCAGCATTTT
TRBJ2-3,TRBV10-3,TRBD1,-,CAISTKTGAPPDTQYF,TGTGCCATCAGTACCAAAACAGGGGCCCCCCCAGATACGCAGTATTTT
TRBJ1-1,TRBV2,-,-,CASSVGNLNTEAFF,TGTGCCAGCAGTGTCGGAAACTTGAACACTGAAGCTTTCTTT
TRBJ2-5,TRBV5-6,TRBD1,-,CASSWQQGAETQYF,TGTGCCAGCAGCTGGCAACAGGGGGCAGAGACCCAGTACTTC
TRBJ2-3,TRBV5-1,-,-,CASSLGLASTDTQYF,TGCGCCAGCAGCTTGGGGCTAGCATCCACAGATACGCAGTATTTT
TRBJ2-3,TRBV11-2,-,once,CASSKKLVSNRTDTQYF,TGTGCCAGCAGCAAGAAGTTGGTATCGAACCGCACAGATACGCAGTATTTT
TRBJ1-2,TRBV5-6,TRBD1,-,CASSLNGQGTYGYTF,TGTGCCAGCAGCTTGAACGGACAGGGAACTTATGGCTACACCTTC
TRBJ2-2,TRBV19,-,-,CASSQAGIHGELFF,TGTGCCAGTAGCCAGGCAGGGATTCACGGGGAGCTGTTTTTT
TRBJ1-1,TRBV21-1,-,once,CASSKRGPERGGTEAFF,TGTGCCAGCAGCAAAAGGGGACCCGAAAGGGGAGGGACTGAAGCTTTCTTT
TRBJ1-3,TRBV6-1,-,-,CASSEWAGNSGNTIYF,TGTGCCAGCAGTGAATGGGCAGGAAACTCTGGAAACACCATATATTTT
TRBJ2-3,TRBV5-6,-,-,CASSNTQTSRSTDTQYF,TGTGCCAGCAGCAACACACAAACTAGCCGGAGCACAGATACGCAGTATTTT
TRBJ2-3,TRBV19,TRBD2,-,CASSIDRGGHRTDTQYF,TGTGCCAGTAGTATAGATCGCGGGGGGCACCGCACAGATACGCAGTATTTT
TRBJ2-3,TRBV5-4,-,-,CASSFTGTDTQYF,TGTGCCAGCAGCTTCACAGGCACAGATACGCAGTATTTT
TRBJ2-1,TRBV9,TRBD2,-,CASSVGGGAPYNEQFF,TGTGCCAGCAGCGTAGGCGGGGGGGCCCCCTACAATGAGCAGTTCTTC
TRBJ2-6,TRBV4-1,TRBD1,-,CASSQAGTEPSGANVLTF,TGCGCCAGCAGCCAAGCGGGGACAGAACCCTCTGGGGCCAACGTCCTGACTTTC
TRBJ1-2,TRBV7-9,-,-,CASIRLRHGYGYTF,TGTGCCAGCATTCGCCTCAGACACGGCTATGGCTACACCTTC
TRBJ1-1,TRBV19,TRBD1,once,CASSILQGGGTEAFF,TGTGCCAGTAGTATCCTCCAGGGGGGCGGCACTGAAGCTTTCTTT
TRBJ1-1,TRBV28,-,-,CASRLLNTEAFF,TGTGCCAGCAGGCTACTCAACACTGAAGCTTTCTTT
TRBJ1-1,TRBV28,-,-,CASSLLGNTEAFF,TGTGCCAGCAGTTTATTGGGGAACACTGAAGCTTTCTTT
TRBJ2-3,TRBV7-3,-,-,CASSLTGAGGTDTQYF,TGTGCCAGCAGCTTAACTGGGGCAGGGGGCACAGATACGCAGTATTTT
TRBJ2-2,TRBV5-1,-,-,CASSLAGSSTGELFF,TGCGCCAGCAGCTTGGCCGGCAGTTCCACCGGGGAGCTGTTTTTT
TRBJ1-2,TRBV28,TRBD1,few,CASSLTGASNYGYTF,TGTGCCAGCAGTCTCACAGGGGCCTCTAACTATGGCTACACCTTC
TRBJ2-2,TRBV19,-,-,CATFSTANTGELFF,TGTGCCACCTTCTCGACAGCGAACACCGGGGAGCTGTTTTTT
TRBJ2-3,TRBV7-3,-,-,CASSLGGEYTDTQYF,TGTGCCAGCAGCTTAGGTGGGGAATACACAGATACGCAGTATTTT
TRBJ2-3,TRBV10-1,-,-,CATAAGQNTDTQYF,TGCGCCACCGCCGCGGGACAGAACACAGATACGCAGTATTTT
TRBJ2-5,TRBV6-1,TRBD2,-,CASSGMSGGAETQYF,TGTGCCAGCAGCGGAATGAGCGGGGGGGCCGAGACCCAGTACTTC
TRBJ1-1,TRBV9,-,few,CASSATRETEAFF,TGTGCCAGCAGCGCAACGAGGGAAACTGAAGCTTTCTTT